The 5 T cell receptor beta chains in this list originate from one sample, sequenced in a study of vaccination and CD4 T cells after COVID-19. These TCRs' antigens remain unknown. The time point is: late sampling 161 to 241 days after vaccination in a few convalescent patients. Treatment of the sample: roughly 10-day PBMC culture with coronavirus spike peptide pools or control peptides (ViraFEST assay). The Oncomine TCR Beta short-read assay was what sequenced the DNA obtained from cultured CD4+ T cells. TCRdb reprocessed the PCR reads via MiXCR and lists one record per CDR3 protein. The table lists 18,000 or so distinct CDR3 sequences, 51% of them singletons. The source was CD4+ T cells from blood, cultured in vitro, collected about 7 months after SARS-CoV-2 vaccination. These receptor sequences come from a human donor who had recovered from COVID-19.

The J gene is TRBJ2-7, the V gene TRBV18; D remains ambiguous. V was shortened by 1 base and J by 2 bases, with 9 bases between the two germline ends. The germline V gene encodes CDR1 KGHSH and CDR2 LQKENI. The CDR3 length is 14 residues. CDR3 in DNA: TGTGCCAGCTCACCACGAAACAGCCCCTACGAGCAGTACTTC. It is translated as CASSPRNSPYEQYF.

The chain employs TRBV20-1 and TRBJ2-1, with TRBD2 matching over 12 bases. The V and J ends lost 0 bases and 7 bases, in that order; junction bases with no gene match: 4. The germline V gene has CDR1 DFQATT and CDR2 SNEGSKA (reference sequence). CDR3 length equals 15 residues. The CDR3 here is CSARDRGLAGNEQFF. The CDR3 DNA reads TGCAGTGCTAGAGATCGCGGACTAGCGGGAAATGAGCAGTTCTTC.

The chain is built from TRBV12-3 or TRBV12-4 and TRBJ1-1; D not resolved. This CDR3 comprises 14 residues. Trimming took 1 base from V and 2 from J, leaving 8 bases between them. As DNA, the CDR3 is TGTGCCAGCAGTTTAGTGGGTCTAAACACTGAAGCTTTCTTT. Translated, it gives CASSLVGLNTEAFF.

This clonotype was seen more than once but under ten times. The V and J genes are TRBV7-9 and TRBJ1-5, with 10 bases matching TRBD1. Per the germline V gene, CDR1 is SEHNR and CDR2 is FQNEAQ (reference sequence). This CDR3 comprises 17 residues. After removal of 5 bases from V and 0 bases from J, the junction contained 7 bases not matched to a gene. The CDR3 nucleotides are TGTGCCAGCAGCACGGACAGGGGGACGTATAGCAATCAGCCCCAGCATTTT. It specifies CASSTDRGTYSNQPQHF.

The genes are TRBV2 and TRBJ2-7; 13 bases fit TRBD2. Germline V lookup: CDR1 SNHLY, CDR2 FYNNEI. This CDR3 contains 13 residues. V shed 9 bases and J 3 bases; nucleotides not matched to a gene: 2. DNA of the CDR3: TGTGCCAGTGGGACTAGCGGGAACTACGAGCAGTACTTC. It specifies CASGTSGNYEQYF.